Detailed here is one T cell receptor (beta chain). Regarding time point: week 3, after first cycle of checkpoint inhibitor. The record originates from a study of blood T cell dynamics during melanoma immunotherapy. Repertoires were generated with immunoSEQ multiplex PCR, while TCRdb's copy carries only in-frame clones and drops some. The sample carries about 28,000 clones, 75% to 90% recorded once. CDR1 is MRHNA and CDR2 is SNTAGT in the germline V gene. The V end lost 2 bases, the J end lost 1 base, and 10 bases lay between the germline ends. This CDR3 spans 15 amino acids. This chain links TRBV6-4 with TRBJ2-3; a possible D gene is TRBD2 (5 bases). The sequence was obtained from a human donor with melanoma. Sequenced material: blood, taken from a patient treated with checkpoint blockade. DNA of the CDR3: TGTGCCAGCAGTGACGGAGAGGGAGGCACAGATACGCAGTATTTT. This translates into CASSDGEGGTDTQYF.